This T cell receptor beta chain was profiled in a study of identical twins. This CDR3 has 17 amino acids. The germline CDR1 and CDR2 sequences are DFQATT and SNEGSKA (reference sequence). Trimming at V came to 4 bases and at J to 0 bases, leaving 7 bases not matched to a gene. Via MiXCR, TCRdb re-called the 5' RACE reads, giving one row per CDR3 protein. Of more than 1.5 million distinct CDR3 sequences listed, less than 35% are singletons. The chain has TRBV20-1 and TRBJ2-6; 9 positions match TRBD1. The receptor was derived from a newborn girl in good health. Sequencing used cord blood. The CDR3: CSAIFRTGVSGANVLTF. The CDR3, as DNA: TGCAGTGCTATCTTCCGGACAGGGGTCTCTGGGGCCAACGTCCTGACTTTC.